Below are 8 T cell receptor beta chains sequenced from a single sample in a study of CD8 T cells in Susac syndrome. Random hexamers served to reverse transcribe about 0.45 to 1 ug RNA. TCRdb analysed the immunoSEQ multiplex PCR reads with MiXCR anew, one entry per CDR3 protein. The data hold more than 150,000 distinct CDR3 sequences, with approximately 94% observed a single time. The sample consisted of CD8+ T cells from PBMCs. The receptors were sampled from a human donor with multiple sclerosis.

J is TRBJ2-7 and V is TRBV3-1; TRBD2 matches at 7 bases. The CDR3 has 14 residues. V lost 1 base, J lost 3 bases, and 3 bases stayed unmatched. Germline V CDR1 and CDR2: LGHDT, YNNKEL (reference sequence). The CDR3 sequence is CASSQGASGYEQYF. The CDR3 DNA reads as TGTGCCAGCAGCCAAGGCGCTAGCGGCTACGAGCAGTACTTC.

CDR3 amino acids: CASSLSTAGDYGYTF. The CDR3 DNA reads TGTGCCAGCAGTTTATCTACGGCAGGGGACTATGGCTACACCTTC. The V and J genes are TRBV27 and TRBJ1-2, with D tentatively TRBD1 (6 bases). The germline V gene encodes CDR1 MNHEY and CDR2 SMNVEV (reference sequence). The CDR3 covers 15 residues. The V end was cut by 0 bases, the J end by 3 bases, with 11 bases between.

CDR3 sequence (DNA): TGCAGTGCTCCCGAGTTACCTCCGGGCAACGAGCAGTACTTC. Translated, it gives CSAPELPPGNEQYF. The genes are TRBV20-1 and TRBJ2-7; no clear D gene. This CDR3 spans 14 amino acids. With 5 bases removed from V and 5 bases from J, the gap between germline ends came to 19 bases. CDR1 and CDR2 (germline): DFQATT, SNEGSKA (reference sequence).

This sequence joins TRBV9 and TRBJ2-3; D is perhaps TRBD2 (7 bases). This CDR3 comprises 15 residues. Trimming shortened V by 4 bases and J by 3 bases, and 15 bases separated the two germline ends. Germline values: CDR1 SGDLS, CDR2 YYNGEE. CDR3 residues: CASSPQGTTTDTQYF. The CDR3 DNA reads TGTGCCAGCAGCCCCCAGGGGACTACTACAGATACGCAGTATTTT.

The chain has TRBV6-5 and TRBJ2-6; no clear D gene. Germline CDR1 reads MNHEY; CDR2 reads SVGAGI. V was cut by 2 bases and J by 1 base, with 6 bases left in between. The CDR3 is made up of 15 amino acids. CDR3 nucleotides: TGTGCCAGCAGTTACAGGGTTTCTGGGGCCAACGTCCTGACTTTC. It yields the protein CASSYRVSGANVLTF.

V usage is TRBV7-9 and J usage is TRBJ2-7; a possible D gene is TRBD2 (5 bases). Per germline, CDR1 SEHNR and CDR2 FQNEAQ (reference sequence). The V gene lost 2 bases and the J gene lost 5 bases, with 13 bases spanning the gap. The CDR3 is made up of 14 amino acids. The CDR3 loop reads CASSLLGSQNEQYF. CDR3 nucleotides: TGTGCCAGCAGCTTATTGGGGAGCCAGAACGAGCAGTACTTC.

The gene calls are TRBV7-6 and TRBJ1-6; a weak D match, TRBD1 (5 bases). In germline, CDR1 is SGHVS, CDR2 FNYEAQ. Trimming pared 5 bases from V and 5 bases from J, leaving 13 bases between. The CDR3 contains 15 residues. The CDR3 loop reads CASSEDIQNNSPLHF. The DNA for the CDR3 is TGTGCCAGCAGCGAGGACATCCAGAATAATTCACCCCTCCACTTT.

The V and J genes are TRBV5-1 and TRBJ1-4; TRBD1 agrees at 9 bases. The germline gives CDR1 SGHRS, CDR2 YFSETQ. The CDR3 is 15 residues long. The junction had 9 bases not matched to a gene; V was cut back by 4 bases and J by 8 bases. Here the CDR3 DNA reads TGCGCCAGCAGCCGAAGGACAGGGGTTGAAGAAAAACTGTTTTTT. Protein product: CASSRRTGVEEKLFF.